This TCR beta chain was sequenced for a study of identical twins. Overall study findings and caveats: Excess twin sharing in beta out-of-frame sequences was weaker.

The CDR3 spans 16 residues. Germline-derived CDR1 and CDR2 are SGHKS and YYEKEE (reference sequence). Details on this clonotype: Its antigen is currently unknown. One end of the junction does not line up with germline, which may come from a read error.

Every sampled donor was Caucasian and healthy. TCRdb called the 5' RACE reads again in MiXCR, with one record for every CDR3 protein. The profile shows roughly 250,000 distinct CDR3 sequences, more than 13% of them singletons. This clonotype originated in a woman under 30 in good health. Sequencing used memory (CD45RO+) T cells sorted from blood. V usage is TRBV5-5 and J usage is TRBJ2-3; the match to TRBD2 covers 10 bases. In DNA form, the CDR3 reads TGTGCCAGCAGCTCCACTCCAGCGGGAGGGGGAGATGCGCAGTATTTT. Translating gives CASSSTPAGGGDAQYF.